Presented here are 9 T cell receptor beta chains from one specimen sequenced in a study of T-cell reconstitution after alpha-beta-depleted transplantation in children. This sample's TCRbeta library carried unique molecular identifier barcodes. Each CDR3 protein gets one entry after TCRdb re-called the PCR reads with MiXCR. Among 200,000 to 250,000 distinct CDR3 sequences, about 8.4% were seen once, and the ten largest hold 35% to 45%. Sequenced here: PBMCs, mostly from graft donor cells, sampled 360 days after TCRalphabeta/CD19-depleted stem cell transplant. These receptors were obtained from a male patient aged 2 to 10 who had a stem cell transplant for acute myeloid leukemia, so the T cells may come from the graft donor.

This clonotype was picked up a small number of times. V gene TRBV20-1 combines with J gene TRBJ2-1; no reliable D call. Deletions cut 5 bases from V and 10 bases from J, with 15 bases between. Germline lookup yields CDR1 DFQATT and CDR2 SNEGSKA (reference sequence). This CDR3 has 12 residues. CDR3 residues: CSAATPVREQFF. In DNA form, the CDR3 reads TGCAGTGCTGCCACTCCAGTTCGGGAGCAGTTCTTC.

This CDR3 is CSARAGKTNEKLFF. The CDR3 nucleotides read TGCAGTGCTAGGGCGGGGAAAACCAATGAAAAACTGTTTTTT. This chain connects TRBV20-1 to TRBJ1-4; unclear D gene. Germline V CDR1 and CDR2: DFQATT, SNEGSKA (reference sequence). Trimming removed 3 bases at V and 5 bases at J, with 13 bases between. The CDR3 consists of 14 residues.

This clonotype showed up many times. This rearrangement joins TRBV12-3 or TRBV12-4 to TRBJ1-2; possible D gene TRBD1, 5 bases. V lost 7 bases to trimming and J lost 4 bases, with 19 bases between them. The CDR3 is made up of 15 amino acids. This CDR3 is CASTSRDGNRYGYTF. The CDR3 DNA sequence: TGTGCCAGCACCTCCCGGGACGGGAACCGCTATGGCTACACCTTC.

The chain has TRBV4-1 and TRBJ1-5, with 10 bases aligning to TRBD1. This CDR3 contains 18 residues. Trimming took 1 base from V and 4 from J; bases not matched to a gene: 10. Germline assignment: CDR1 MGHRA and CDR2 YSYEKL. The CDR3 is CASSQVRGQGFLNQPQHF. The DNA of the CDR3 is TGCGCCAGCAGCCAAGTAAGGGGACAGGGGTTCTTGAATCAGCCCCAGCATTTT.

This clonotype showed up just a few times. The CDR3 sequence is CSAREGGTGRFDTQYF. Here the CDR3 DNA reads TGCAGTGCTAGAGAAGGCGGGACAGGGAGATTTGATACGCAGTATTTT. The chain has TRBV20-1 and TRBJ2-3, with 9 bases identical to TRBD1. CDR3 length equals 16 residues. Germline V gene sequence: CDR1 DFQATT, CDR2 SNEGSKA (reference sequence). V shed 0 bases, J shed 6 bases, and the junction held 10 bases outside the gene matches.

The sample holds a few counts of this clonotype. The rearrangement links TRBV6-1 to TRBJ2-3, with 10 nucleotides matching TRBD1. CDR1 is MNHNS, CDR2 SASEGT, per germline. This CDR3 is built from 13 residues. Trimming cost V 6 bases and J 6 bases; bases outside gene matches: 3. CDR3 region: CASRGQGGDTQYF. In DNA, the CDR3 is TGTGCCAGCAGAGGACAGGGGGGGGATACGCAGTATTTT.

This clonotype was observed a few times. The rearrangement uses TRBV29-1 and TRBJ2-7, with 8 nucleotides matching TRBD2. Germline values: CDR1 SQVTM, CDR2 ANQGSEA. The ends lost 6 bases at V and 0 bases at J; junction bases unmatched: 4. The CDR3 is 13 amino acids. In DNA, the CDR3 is TGCAGCGTGGTAGCGGGGCCCTCCTACGAGCAGTACTTC. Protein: CSVVAGPSYEQYF.

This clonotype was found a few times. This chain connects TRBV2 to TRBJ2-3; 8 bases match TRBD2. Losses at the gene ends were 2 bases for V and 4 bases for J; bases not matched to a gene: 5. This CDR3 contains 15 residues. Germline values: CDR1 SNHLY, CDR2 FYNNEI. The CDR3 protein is CASSERTSTPDTQYF. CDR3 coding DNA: TGTGCCAGCAGTGAACGGACTAGCACCCCAGATACGCAGTATTTT.

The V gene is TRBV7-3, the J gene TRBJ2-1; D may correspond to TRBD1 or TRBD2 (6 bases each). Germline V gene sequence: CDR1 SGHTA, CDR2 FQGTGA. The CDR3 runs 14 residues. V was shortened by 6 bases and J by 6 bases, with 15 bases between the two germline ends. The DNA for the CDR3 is TGTGCCAGCAGTTATTCGGGGGCCTCCAATGAGCAGTTCTTC. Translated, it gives CASSYSGASNEQFF.